These 24 T cell receptor beta chains originate from one sample sequenced in a study of blood T cells in healthy people across ages. The use of a sample-barcoded 5' primer and a J-beta primer mix characterized a second PCR of roughly 6 to 11 cycles. One entry per CDR3 protein, called by TCRdb with MiXCR from the 5' RACE reads. The data contain some 1,800,000 distinct CDR3 sequences, about two fifths of them seen just once; the ten biggest clones take up under 25%. Sequencing used blood. All receptors derive from a human donor in good health.

The CDR3 DNA follows: TGTGCCAGCAGTTTAGCGGGCCATAGCGGGGGTTACAATGAGCAGTTCTTC. This gives the protein CASSLAGHSGGYNEQFF. The chain couples TRBV28 to TRBJ2-1; 9 nucleotides agree with TRBD2. Germline CDR1 MDHEN, CDR2 SYDVKM. V shed 2 bases, J shed 4 bases, and the junction held 9 bases outside the gene matches. CDR3 length: 17 amino acids.

This clonotype was recorded many times. This chain joins TRBV5-1 and TRBJ2-5; TRBD1 matches at 7 bases. Germline V gives CDR1 SGHRS, CDR2 YFSETQ. CDR3 length: 15 residues. After removal of 1 base from V and 2 bases from J, the junction contained 5 bases not matched to a gene. CDR3 protein: CASSLYGTAQETQYF. The CDR3 nucleotides are TGCGCCAGCAGCTTGTATGGGACAGCACAAGAGACCCAGTACTTC.

The chain joins TRBV20-1 to TRBJ2-7; 9 nucleotides match TRBD1. The CDR3 has 16 amino acids. Germline V gene lookup returns CDR1 DFQATT and CDR2 SNEGSKA (reference sequence). V shed 1 base, J shed 6 bases, and the junction held 13 bases outside the gene matches. The CDR3 region has the DNA TGCAGTGCTAGAGGTCGGAGGTTGACAGGGGGGGGCGAGCAGTACTTC. Translation: CSARGRRLTGGGEQYF.

The chain recombines TRBV5-1 with TRBJ2-2; the D is unclear. V shed 0 bases and J shed 0 bases, with 9 bases lying between them. The CDR3 is 16 amino acids. Looked up from germline, CDR1 is SGHRS and CDR2 is YFSETQ. The CDR3 region has the DNA TGCGCCAGCAGCTTGGGGGCGGCCGCGAACACCGGGGAGCTGTTTTTT. It is translated as CASSLGAAANTGELFF. The full variable domain, in which reference TRBV5-1 and TRBJ2-2 provide the parts outside the CDR3, is KAGVTQTPRYLIKTRGQQVTLSCSPISGHRSVSWYQQTPGQGLQFLFEYFSETQRNKGNFPGRFSGRQFSNSRSEMNVSTLELGDSALYLCASSLGAAANTGELFFGEGSRLTVL.

This clonotype was counted a few times. The chain employs TRBV27 and TRBJ2-1, with 8 bases lining up with TRBD2. CDR3 size: 15 residues. Trimming took 6 bases from V and 2 from J; bases not matched to a gene: 6. Germline values: CDR1 MNHEY, CDR2 SMNVEV (reference sequence). The CDR3 region is CASSNSGGAYNEQFF. The CDR3 coding sequence is TGTGCCAGCAGCAACAGCGGGGGCGCCTACAATGAGCAGTTCTTC.

This clonotype occurred a few times. The chain recombines TRBV24-1 with TRBJ2-1, with TRBD1 matching over 8 bases. Germline CDR1 KGHDR, CDR2 SFDVKD. Trimming took 4 bases from V and 4 from J; bases not matched to a gene: 8. CDR3 length: 16 residues. CDR3 sequence reads: CATSDTGTGLYNEQFF. The DNA for the CDR3 is TGTGCCACCAGTGACACCGGGACAGGACTGTACAATGAGCAGTTCTTC.

This clonotype was seen a handful of times. The chain is built from TRBV20-1 and TRBJ1-1; D remains unclear. This CDR3 region has 10 residues. Germline V gene lookup returns CDR1 DFQATT and CDR2 SNEGSKA (reference sequence). Deletions cut 5 bases from V and 8 bases from J, with 9 bases between. The DNA for the CDR3 is TGCAGTGCTTCCTACATCGAAGCTTTCTTT. Translating gives CSASYIEAFF.

DNA for the CDR3: TGTGCCAGCAGCGTAGACCCCGGAATTGAAAAACTGTTTTTT. This codes for CASSVDPGIEKLFF. The chain is built from TRBV9 and TRBJ1-4, with D unclear. V was pared by 0 bases and J by 7 bases, with 10 bases between. CDR3 length: 14 amino acids. CDR1 and CDR2 from the germline V gene are SGDLS and YYNGEE.

This clonotype was seen only a few times. The CDR3 reads CASSSTWSGGLPYEQYF. CDR3 coding DNA: TGTGCCAGCAGTTCCACTTGGTCAGGGGGCCTCCCCTACGAGCAGTACTTC. This chain uses TRBV6-6 with TRBJ2-7, with 8 bases that match TRBD1. V gave up 4 bases and J gave up 2 bases; unmatched junction bases: 13. The CDR3 runs 17 residues. Germline loops: CDR1 MNHNY, CDR2 SVGAGI (reference sequence).

This clonotype has only a few counts. The rearrangement links TRBV29-1 to TRBJ1-5, with 7 bases fitting TRBD1. There are 13 residues in the CDR3. Germline-derived CDR1 and CDR2 are SQVTM and ANQGSEA. V shed 4 bases, J shed 5 bases, and the junction held 5 bases outside the gene matches. For the CDR3, the DNA is TGCAGCGTTGGGGGAACAGGGGATCAGCCCCAGCATTTT. Its protein is CSVGGTGDQPQHF.

The chain couples TRBV6-6 to TRBJ1-4, with D possibly being TRBD1 (5 bases). Looked up from germline, CDR1 is MNHNY and CDR2 is SVGAGI (reference sequence). Trimming left V 2 bases short and J 3 bases short, with 13 bases between. The CDR3 has 16 amino acids. CDR3 region: CASSYLGGDSNEKLFF. The CDR3 region has the DNA TGTGCCAGCAGTTACCTTGGAGGGGATTCTAATGAAAAACTGTTTTTT.

This clonotype showed up just once. The CDR3 bases are TGCAGTGCTAGAGGCGTAACTTCCTATGGCTACACCTTC. Translated: CSARGVTSYGYTF. The chain combines TRBV20-1 with TRBJ1-2; no clear D gene. The CDR3 runs to 13 residues. The V end was cut by 1 base, the J end by 4 bases, with 10 bases between. Germline V gene data show CDR1 as DFQATT and CDR2 as SNEGSKA (reference sequence).

This clonotype was picked up a small number of times. A read error is possible here, since a much larger clone lies one base away. The V call is TRBV7-2, the J call TRBJ1-2, with D perhaps matching TRBD1 (6 bases). Germline assignment: CDR1 SGHTA and CDR2 FQGNSA. Trimming stripped 4 bases from V and 2 bases from J, with 8 bases between. The length of the CDR3 is 13 residues. As DNA, the CDR3 is TGTACCAGCAGCTCCCAGGGGAACTATGGCTACACCTTC. Translation: CTSSSQGNYGYTF.

This clonotype came up a few times. The gene calls are TRBV28 and TRBJ2-5, with D unclear. Germline-derived CDR1 and CDR2 are MDHEN and SYDVKM. The CDR3 totals 14 residues. V lost 1 base to trimming and J lost 1 base, with 7 bases between them. The CDR3, as DNA: TGTGCCAGCAGTTTATCATACAGCCAAGAGACCCAGTACTTC. Its translation is CASSLSYSQETQYF.

On this clonotype: This may be a read error: a much more frequent sequence differs by one nucleotide. The V gene is TRBV5-5, the J gene TRBJ2-7, with D possibly being TRBD1 (6 bases). The CDR3 covers 13 residues. Per the germline V gene, CDR1 is SGHKS and CDR2 is YYEKEE (reference sequence). The DNA of the CDR3 is TGTACCAGCATCTCCGGGACAACCTACGAGCAGTACTTC. It specifies CTSISGTTYEQYF.

There are a few counts of this clonotype. V usage is TRBV20-1 and J usage is TRBJ2-3, with 13 bases aligning to TRBD2. CDR3 length equals 17 residues. Per germline, CDR1 DFQATT and CDR2 SNEGSKA (reference sequence). V lost 3 bases to trimming and J lost 0 bases; unmatched junction nucleotides: 6. CDR3 sequence (DNA): TGCAGTGCTAGCACAACTAGCGGGGGGGGCAGCACAGATACGCAGTATTTT. It translates to CSASTTSGGGSTDTQYF.

The V call is TRBV21-1, the J call TRBJ2-5; the D call of TRBD2 is as the table states it, not checked on the DNA. TRBV21-1 is a recognized pseudogene. The CDR3 has 16 amino acids. This CDR3 is CASSTLAGGPEETQYF. The CDR3 DNA is TGTGCCAGCAGCACCCTAGCGGGGGGGCCGGAAGAGACCCAGTACTTC.

The chain has TRBV10-3 and TRBJ1-2; perhaps TRBD1 as D (5 bases). Trimming left V 3 bases short and J 5 bases short, with 13 bases between. Germline V gene sequence: CDR1 ENHRY, CDR2 SYGVKD. This CDR3 contains 14 residues. The CDR3 region has the DNA TGTGCCATCAGTGACAGGGAGGGAGGTTATGGCTACACCTTC. It specifies CAISDREGGYGYTF.

To note about this clonotype: This may come from a read error, since a much larger clone is one base off. This chain links TRBV4-1 with TRBJ1-2; no reliable D call. CDR1 MGHRA and CDR2 YSYEKL come from the germline V gene. The CDR3 consists of 12 residues. The CDR3 nucleotides read TGCACCAGCAGCCAAGGTGTGAGTGGCTACACCTTC. Protein: CTSSQGVSGYTF.

This clonotype has a handful of counts. For the CDR3, the DNA is TGCGCCAGCAGCCGGACAGGGGCTTCCTATGGCTACACCTTC. This encodes CASSRTGASYGYTF. This chain joins TRBV4-3 and TRBJ1-2; 9 bases align to TRBD1. Per the germline V gene, CDR1 is LGHNA and CDR2 is YSLEER. The CDR3 loop spans 14 amino acids. Trimming at V came to 4 bases and at J to 4 bases, leaving 4 bases not matched to a gene.

In the case of this clonotype: Compared with germline, one end of the junction differs, possibly owing to a read error. The chain links TRBV11-3 to TRBJ1-4; TRBD1 might be the D (5 bases). This CDR3 comprises 14 residues. Germline CDR1 and CDR2: SGHNT and YENEEA. CDR3 amino acids: CASSPSGGYEKPFF. For the CDR3, the DNA is TGTGCCAGCAGCCCCTCGGGGGGTTACGAAAAACCGTTTTTT.

The chain carries TRBV9 and TRBJ1-4, with TRBD1 matching over 7 bases. CDR3 size: 15 residues. The V and J ends lost 4 bases and 6 bases, in that order; junction bases with no gene match: 9. The germline V gene encodes CDR1 SGDLS and CDR2 YYNGEE. The CDR3 DNA reads as TGTGCCAGCAGCCCAGGGACAGTGATTGATGAAAAACTGTTTTTT. This codes for CASSPGTVIDEKLFF. Looking up the rest from reference TRBV9 and TRBJ1-4 gives the full variable domain: DSGVTQTPKHLITATGQRVTLRCSPRSGDLSVYWYQQSLDQGLQFLIQYYNGEERAKGNILERFSAQQFPDLHSELNLSSLELGDSALYFCASSPGTVIDEKLFFGSGTQLSVL.

This sequence joins TRBV20-1 and TRBJ2-1; TRBD2 aligns across 7 bases. V shed 3 bases and J 8 bases; nucleotides not matched to a gene: 10. Germline CDR1 and CDR2: DFQATT and SNEGSKA (reference sequence). The length of the CDR3 is 14 residues. CDR3 in DNA: TGCAGTGCTAGGGGGGGGTCAAGTGTGGATGAGCAGTTCTTC. This sequence encodes CSARGGSSVDEQFF.

This clonotype was picked up a small number of times. The genes are TRBV5-1 and TRBJ1-1; no reliable D call. CDR3 length: 13 residues. The V end lost 5 bases, the J end lost 1 base, and 9 bases lay between the germline ends. CDR1 and CDR2 (germline): SGHRS, YFSETQ. For the CDR3, the DNA is TGCGCCAGCAGGATAGGTGGGAACACTGAAGCTTTCTTT. Translating it yields CASRIGGNTEAFF.